The rows below give T cell receptor beta chains drawn from one sample of a study of graft-versus-host responses after intestinal transplantation. Data came from immunoSEQ multiplex PCR; TCRdb stores just in-frame clones and leaves some out. This table has tens of thousands of clones, around nine tenths appearing once. These receptors have no known antigen. Sequencing used unstimulated CD4+ T cells sorted from spleen or lymph node cells, obtained before intestinal transplant. The receptor set was obtained from a human donor who received an intestinal transplant. The CDR3 runs from the conserved cysteine through the conserved F or W.

J | V | CDR3
TRBJ2-3 | TRBV19 | CASSPSTSGDTQYF
TRBJ2-3 | TRBV18 | CASSSDTQYF
TRBJ2-7 | TRBV20-1 | CSATAPYEQYF
TRBJ2-1 | TRBV6-1 | CASSGTTGGGYNEQFF
TRBJ1-3 | TRBV5-1 | CASSVGQRRSGNTIYF
TRBJ1-6 | TRBV5-1 | CASSRDGRNSPLHF
TRBJ2-1 | TRBV6-5 | CASRARGGRANEQFF
TRBJ1-5 | TRBV6-5 | CASISGTSKGPQHF
TRBJ2-6 | TRBV5-1 | CASFQGASGANVLTF
TRBJ2-1 | TRBV6-1 | CASGRPRYNEQFF
TRBJ2-5 | TRBV14 | CASSRQQQETQYF
TRBJ2-5 | TRBV9 | CASSVGGPGLGMFQETQYF
TRBJ2-2 | TRBV11-2 | CASSPTPSSGSYTGELFF
TRBJ2-2 | TRBV7-9 | CASSFLAGGSTGELFF
TRBJ2-7 | TRBV4-2 | CASSRDGDTPTRLSYEQYF
TRBJ2-5 | TRBV6-4 | CASSDSGETQYF
TRBJ1-3 | TRBV11-2 | CASSPRGGDRSGNTIYF
TRBJ2-1 | TRBV5-1 | CASSYGGLASYNEQFF
TRBJ2-7 | TRBV20-1 | CSVWSSYEQYF
TRBJ2-5 | TRBV5-1 | CASSLARQETQYF
TRBJ2-1 | TRBV5-4 | CASSLGGLAGGVYNEQFF
TRBJ2-1 | TRBV7-8 | CASSSPRRRGGYNEQFF
TRBJ1-6 | TRBV7-2 | CASSYLDSNNSPLHF
TRBJ2-2 | TRBV4-2 | CASSPGLAGEGGELFF
TRBJ1-5 | TRBV19 | CASRPTGYNQPQHF
TRBJ2-3 | TRBV7-9 | CASSARQGAFTDTQYF
TRBJ1-5 | TRBV18 | CASSGPGGINQPQHF
TRBJ2-7 | TRBV19 | CASSIWGAGHKSYEQYF
TRBJ1-2 | TRBV2 | CASSEGTSYGYTF
TRBJ2-7 | TRBV29-1 | CSVGTGFVDEQYF
TRBJ2-2 | TRBV5-1 | CASSLGGGYTGELFF
TRBJ1-2 | TRBV4-1 | CASSRLGGGQRRPLPGYGYTF
TRBJ2-1 | TRBV11-2 | CASSRRSGSSYNEQFF
TRBJ2-7 | TRBV9 | CASSVGDRATYEQYF
TRBJ2-7 | TRBV11-2 | CASSTSTGTYEQYF
TRBJ2-1 | TRBV10-2 | CASSIGGASTSYNEQFF
TRBJ2-7 | TRBV10-3 | CAISENSGTSPSYEQYF
. | TRBV7-6 | CASSLVMGDYEQYF
TRBJ2-5 | TRBV7-3 | CASSSSGLRETQYF
TRBJ2-1 | TRBV4-1 | CASSPLGFLEISRGNEQFF
TRBJ2-7 | TRBV6-5 | CASSLQTNSYEQYF
TRBJ1-2 | TRBV7-9 | CASSSKKQGEYGYTF